Following are 5 T cell receptor beta chains from one sample sequenced in a study of blood T cell repertoires in COVID-19. Sequencing was performed with immunoSEQ multiplex PCR; in TCRdb, only in-frame clones are kept and a portion is missing. The repertoire holds about 73,000 clones, with 82% as singletons. The sample taken for sequencing was peripheral blood. These receptors all stem from a woman between 55 and 75 years old with acute or convalescent COVID-19.

J is TRBJ2-1 and V is TRBV12-3 or TRBV12-4; 7 bases align to TRBD2. This CDR3 is 12 amino acids long. Trimming cost V 6 bases and J 12 bases; bases outside gene matches: 8. CDR3 in amino acids: CASSQAPSGQFF. The CDR3 DNA reads TGTGCCAGCAGCCAAGCGCCTAGCGGGCAGTTCTTC.

The rearrangement uses TRBV10-3 and TRBJ1-4; 7 positions agree with TRBD1. V gave up 11 bases and J gave up 4 bases; unmatched junction bases: 10. The CDR3 is 14 residues long. Germline values: CDR1 ENHRY, CDR2 SYGVKD. The CDR3 DNA reads as TGTGCCTCGTCGCCGGGACAGATTAATGAAAAACTGTTTTTT. It translates to CASSPGQINEKLFF.

CDR3 sequence (DNA): TGTGCCAGCAGCTTAAACAGCCAGTACACCGGGGAGCTGTTTTTT. Translation gives CASSLNSQYTGELFF. The chain employs TRBV7-6 and TRBJ2-2; D remains ambiguous. The V end was cut by 2 bases, the J end by 3 bases, with 10 bases between. This CDR3 region has 15 residues. Per germline, CDR1 SGHVS and CDR2 FNYEAQ.

In DNA form, the CDR3 reads TGCGCCAGCAGCCCCGGGGGGGGACAGGGCACTTCACCCCTCCACTTT. It specifies CASSPGGGQGTSPLHF. This chain uses TRBV5-1 with TRBJ1-6; 9 bases agree with TRBD1. The CDR3 spans 16 residues. Germline CDR1 reads SGHRS; CDR2 reads YFSETQ. Germline trimming cut 4 bases from V and 9 bases from J; bases unmatched to any gene: 11.

V usage is TRBV18 and J usage is TRBJ1-1; no definite D call. Germline V gives CDR1 KGHSH, CDR2 LQKENI. CDR3 length: 13 residues. Trimming shortened V by 2 bases and J by 8 bases, and 12 bases separated the two germline ends. CDR3 nucleotide sequence: TGTGCCAGCTCACCAAACGGTCAACGGGAAGCTTTCTTT. Its protein product is CASSPNGQREAFF.